This TCR beta chain derives from a study of T cells in Graves' hyperthyroidism and ophthalmopathy. Uncontrolled infection, other autoimmune disease, pregnancy or lactation barred patients from enrollment. Findings and caveats of the study: Appearing also in blood were most of the thyroid clonotypes expanded above 0.001.

Amplification of TCR beta CDR3 regions was performed using RNA transcripts as template. The HTBI primer set drove a first-round RT-PCR of the TCR CDR3. From the multiplex PCR reads, TCRdb called clonotypes with MiXCR, one entry per CDR3 protein. The data contain approximately 700,000 distinct CDR3 sequences, roughly 45% of them seen just once; the ten biggest clones take up 6.5% to 9%. On this clonotype: The antigen remains undetermined. The conserved final phenylalanine or tryptophan is absent from the CDR3, which likely points to a read error.

The sequence was obtained from an adult man with Graves' disease, either hyperthyroidism or ophthalmopathy (not recorded which). Input material: peripheral blood or thyroid tissue (not recorded which).

CDR3 region: CASSVLAGEDEQYC. CDR3 in DNA: TGTGCCAGCAGCGTACTAGCGGGAGAGGACGAGCAGTACTGC. This chain connects TRBV9 to TRBJ2-7; 10 bases align to TRBD2. CDR3 length equals 14 residues. Germline V gene sequence: CDR1 SGDLS, CDR2 YYNGEE. The ends lost 1 base at V and 5 bases at J; junction bases unmatched: 3.